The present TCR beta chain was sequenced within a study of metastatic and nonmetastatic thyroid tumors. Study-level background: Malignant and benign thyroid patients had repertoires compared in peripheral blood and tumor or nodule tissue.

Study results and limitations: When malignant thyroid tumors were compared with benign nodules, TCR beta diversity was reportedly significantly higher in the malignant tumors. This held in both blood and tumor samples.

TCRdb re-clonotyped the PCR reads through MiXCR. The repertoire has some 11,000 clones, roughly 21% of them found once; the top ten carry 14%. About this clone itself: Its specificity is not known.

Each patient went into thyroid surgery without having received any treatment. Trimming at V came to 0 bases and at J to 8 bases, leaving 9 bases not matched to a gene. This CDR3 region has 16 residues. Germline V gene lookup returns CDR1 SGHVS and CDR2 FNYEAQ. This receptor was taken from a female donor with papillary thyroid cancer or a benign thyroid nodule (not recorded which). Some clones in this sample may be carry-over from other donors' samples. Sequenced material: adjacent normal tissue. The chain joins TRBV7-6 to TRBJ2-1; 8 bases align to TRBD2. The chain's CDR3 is CASSLANSGGQDEQFF. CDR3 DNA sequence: TGTGCCAGCAGCTTAGCGAACAGCGGGGGCCAGGATGAGCAGTTCTTC.